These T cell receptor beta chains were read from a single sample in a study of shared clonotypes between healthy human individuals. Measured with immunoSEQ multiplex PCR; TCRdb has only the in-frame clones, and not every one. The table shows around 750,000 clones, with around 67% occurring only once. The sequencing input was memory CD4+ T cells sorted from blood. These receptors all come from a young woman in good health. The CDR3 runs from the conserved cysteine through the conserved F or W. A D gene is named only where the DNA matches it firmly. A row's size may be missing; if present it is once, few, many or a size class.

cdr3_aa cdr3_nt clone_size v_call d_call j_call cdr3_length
CASSVGPNTEAFF TGTGCCAGCAGCGTAGGGCCGAACACTGAAGCTTTCTTT few TRBV9 - TRBJ1-1 13
CASSSLGTGTYEQYF TGTGCCAGCAGTTCCCTAGGGACAGGGACCTACGAGCAGTACTTC - TRBV28 TRBD1 TRBJ2-7 15
CASSTRGDTEAFF TGTGCCAGCAGCACCAGGGGGGACACTGAAGCTTTCTTT - TRBV21-1 - TRBJ1-1 13
CAWSDPGYGYTF TGTGCCTGGAGTGACCCCGGCTATGGCTACACCTTC - TRBV30 - TRBJ1-2 12
CASSLSLGLGGGTEAFF TGTGCCAGCAGTTTATCACTGGGGTTGGGGGGTGGAACTGAAGCTTTCTTT many TRBV27 - TRBJ1-1 17
CASSRGSGRGNEQFF TGTGCCAGCAGCCGAGGTAGCGGGAGGGGTAATGAGCAGTTCTTC - TRBV14 TRBD2 TRBJ2-1 15
CAITRDPGDTQYF TGTGCCATCACCCGGGACCCGGGTGATACGCAGTATTTT once TRBV10-3 - TRBJ2-3 13
CASSPLAGGSYEQYF TGCGCCAGCAGCCCCTTAGCGGGAGGATCCTACGAGCAGTACTTC - TRBV5-1 TRBD2 TRBJ2-7 15
CASSHRTGGTDTQYF TGCGCCAGCAGCCATAGGACAGGCGGCACAGATACGCAGTATTTT few TRBV5-1 TRBD1 TRBJ2-3 15
CASSVPGTVRFQYF TGTGCCAGTAGTGTACCCGGGACAGTTAGGTTTCAGTACTTC - TRBV19 TRBD1 TRBJ2-4 14
CASSFDPSTDTQYF TGTGCCAGCAGCTTTGACCCGAGCACAGATACGCAGTATTTT - TRBV5-4 - TRBJ2-3 14
CASSLGQGGHEQYF TGTGCCAGCAGCTTAGGACAGGGGGGCCACGAGCAGTACTTC - TRBV7-9 TRBD1 TRBJ2-7 14
CSVEDGRMGTDTQYF TGCAGCGTTGAAGATGGACGGATGGGGACAGATACGCAGTATTTT - TRBV29-1 - TRBJ2-3 15
CASSSGDFLNTEAFF TGTGCCAGCAGCTCAGGGGACTTCTTGAACACTGAAGCTTTCTTT - TRBV7-9 - TRBJ1-1 15
CASSPRTWGYTF TGTGCCAGCAGTCCACGGACTTGGGGCTACACCTTC few TRBV28 - TRBJ1-2 12
CASSLVQPARLYF TGTGCCAGCAGTTTGGTCCAGCCAGCACGATTATACTTC - TRBV27 - TRBJ2-4 13
CASSTGTTPYEQYF TGTGCCAGCTCTACCGGGACTACCCCCTACGAGCAGTACTTC - TRBV18 TRBD2 TRBJ2-7 14
CASTGRRTGELFF TGTGCCAGCACCGGAAGGAGGACCGGGGAGCTGTTTTTT - TRBV6-1 - TRBJ2-2 13
CASSLDPSGGHTDTQYF TGTGCCAGCAGCTTAGATCCCTCGGGAGGGCACACAGATACGCAGTATTTT - TRBV7-6 TRBD2 TRBJ2-3 17
CASSEDRGRNNQPQHF TGTGCCAGCAGTGAAGACAGGGGGCGAAACAATCAGCCCCAGCATTTT few TRBV25-1 TRBD1 TRBJ1-5 16
CASSGTAAREEDEQYF TGTGCCAGTAGTGGGACAGCTGCCAGGGAGGAGGACGAGCAGTACTTC - TRBV19 - TRBJ2-7 16
CASSSSASGSFNEQFF TGTGCCAGCAGTTCCTCCGCTAGCGGGAGTTTTAATGAGCAGTTCTTC once TRBV28 TRBD2 TRBJ2-1 16
CASSEFTQANYGYTF TGTGCCAGCAGTGAATTCACGCAGGCCAACTATGGCTACACCTTC few TRBV6-1 - TRBJ1-2 15
CASSLGAGGVNTEAFF TGTGCCAGCAGCTTGGGGGCAGGGGGGGTGAACACTGAAGCTTTCTTT - TRBV5-4 TRBD1 TRBJ1-1 16
CASSTGPSTGELFF TGTGCCAGCTCTACAGGGCCGAGCACCGGGGAGCTGTTTTTT once TRBV6-4 - TRBJ2-2 14
CASSPPGGDTGELFF TGTGCCAGCAGCCCTCCGGGAGGGGACACCGGGGAGCTGTTTTTT - TRBV6-6 TRBD2 TRBJ2-2 15
CASSSNKQGAGDGYTF TGTGCCAGCAGCTCCAACAAACAGGGAGCAGGGGATGGCTACACCTTC - TRBV9 - TRBJ1-2 16
CASSLLYESSGANVLTF TGTGCCAGCAGTTTATTGTACGAGAGCTCTGGGGCCAACGTCCTGACTTTC - TRBV27 - TRBJ2-6 17
CASSSGGVLTYNEQFF TGTGCCAGCAGCTCCGGAGGGGTTTTGACCTACAATGAGCAGTTCTTC - TRBV5-4 - TRBJ2-1 16
CASSFSFPLAGGGDYEQYF TGCGCCAGCAGCTTTTCGTTCCCTCTAGCGGGAGGTGGAGATTACGAGCAGTACTTC - TRBV5-1 TRBD2 TRBJ2-7 19
CASSLSDSNQPQHF TGTGCCAGCAGTTTATCGGATAGCAATCAGCCCCAGCATTTT - TRBV28 - TRBJ1-5 14
CASKTGHSYNEQFF TGTGCCAGTAAGACAGGGCATTCCTACAATGAGCAGTTCTTC - TRBV19 TRBD1 TRBJ2-1 14
CASVGQFTGELFF TGTGCCAGCGTCGGACAGTTCACCGGGGAGCTGTTTTTT - TRBV28 - TRBJ2-2 13
CASGTWREGLREQYF TGTGCCAGCGGAACCTGGCGGGAGGGCCTGAGGGAGCAGTACTTC - TRBV5-6 TRBD2 TRBJ2-7 15
CASRGQGTDTQYF TGTGCCAGCAGGGGACAGGGGACAGATACGCAGTATTTT - TRBV28 TRBD1 TRBJ2-3 13
CASRRERATNEKLFF TGTGCCAGCAGGAGGGAGAGGGCCACTAATGAAAAACTGTTTTTT - TRBV27 - TRBJ1-4 15
CASSGPITGELFF TGTGCCAGCAGTGGACCGATCACCGGGGAGCTGTTTTTT - TRBV6-1 - TRBJ2-2 13
CASSMDRYTYEQYF TGTGCCAGCAGTATGGACAGGTATACTTACGAGCAGTACTTC - TRBV27 TRBD1 TRBJ2-7 14
CASSDVTSGTYMDEQFF TGCGCCAGCAGTGATGTAACTAGCGGGACCTACATGGATGAGCAGTTCTTC - TRBV10-2 TRBD2 TRBJ2-1 17
CASSTGTGMVTGELFF TGTGCCAGCAGCACAGGGACAGGGATGGTTACCGGGGAGCTGTTTTTT - TRBV14 TRBD1 TRBJ2-2 16
CASSSSRDGYEQYF TGTGCCAGCAGTTCGTCCCGGGACGGATACGAGCAGTACTTC - TRBV28 - TRBJ2-7 14
CASSSIGGSSETQYF TGTGCCAGCAGTTCGATAGGGGGAAGTTCAGAGACCCAGTACTTC - TRBV28 - TRBJ2-5 15
CSVENGDRGMYF TGCAGCGTTGAAAATGGGGACAGGGGTATGTACTTC few TRBV29-1 TRBD1 TRBJ2-7 12
CASSLTRGTNYGYTF TGTGCCAGCAGCTTAACAAGGGGGACTAACTATGGCTACACCTTC - TRBV7-3 - TRBJ1-2 15
CASSTGQSSTEAFF TGCGCCAGCAGCACGGGACAGAGCTCCACTGAAGCTTTCTTT once TRBV5-1 TRBD1 TRBJ1-1 14
CASSLVGGQGKLFF TGTGCCAGCAGCTTAGTAGGGGGGCAGGGAAAACTGTTTTTT - TRBV7-9 - TRBJ1-4 14
CASSFRAGANVLTF TGTGCCAGCAGTTTTCGGGCCGGGGCCAACGTCCTGACTTTC - TRBV27 - TRBJ2-6 14
CASSQGDPSRNTIYF TGCGCCAGCAGCCAAGGGGACCCGAGCCGAAACACCATATATTTT - TRBV4-1 - TRBJ1-3 15
CASSLFRSTDTQYF TGTGCCAGCAGTTTATTTCGATCCACAGATACGCAGTATTTT - TRBV28 - TRBJ2-3 14
CASSLVGELLSYNEQFF TGTGCCAGCAGTTTAGTAGGTGAGCTCTTGTCCTACAATGAGCAGTTCTTC once TRBV7-2 - TRBJ2-1 17
CASSSSSSGQETQYF TGTGCCAGCAGCTCAAGTTCTAGCGGGCAAGAGACCCAGTACTTC few TRBV5-4 TRBD2 TRBJ2-5 15
CSAEGGTEAFF TGCAGCGCCGAGGGGGGTACTGAAGCTTTCTTT - TRBV29-1 - TRBJ1-1 11
CASSQDIAAGSSYEQYF TGCGCCAGCAGCCAAGATATTGCAGCGGGGAGCTCCTACGAGCAGTACTTC - TRBV4-1 TRBD2 TRBJ2-7 17
CASRGGQTSYEQYF TGTGCCAGCAGGGGGGGACAGACTTCCTACGAGCAGTACTTC few TRBV28 - TRBJ2-7 14
CASSSTSIETQYF TGTGCCAGCAGTTCTACTAGTATCGAGACCCAGTACTTC - TRBV28 - TRBJ2-5 13
CASSPPGLVSFVF TGTGCCAGCAGCCCCCCGGGACTAGTATCTTTCGTCTTC - TRBV27 TRBD2 TRBJ2-7 13
CARPGLAGQNEQFF TGCGCCAGGCCGGGACTAGCGGGTCAGAATGAGCAGTTCTTC - TRBV10-1 TRBD2 TRBJ2-1 14
CASSPPGLAETYEQYF TGCGCCAGCAGCCCGCCGGGACTAGCGGAAACCTACGAGCAGTACTTC - TRBV5-1 TRBD2 TRBJ2-7 16
CASSFSGGGGYTF TGTGCCAGCAGTTTCTCAGGGGGAGGGGGCTACACCTTC once TRBV6-6 TRBD1 TRBJ1-2 13
CASSNREGNTGELFF TGTGCCAGCAGCAACAGGGAGGGGAACACCGGGGAGCTGTTTTTT - TRBV28 - TRBJ2-2 15